This TCR beta chain appears in the sequencing data of a study of OX40 agonist ivuxolimab in advanced cancers. Study overall: Ivuxolimab is an agonistic anti-OX40 (CD134) antibody, and patients were treated with it. Partial responses occurred in three patients (one hepatocellular carcinoma, two cutaneous melanoma).

Produced via immunoSEQ multiplex PCR; TCRdb's table is partial and in-frame only. Of 65,000 to 80,000 clones in the sample, about nine tenths were seen once. The timepoints at which blood was sampled were baseline, cycle 4 day 1, and cycle 7 day 1. Germline V lookup: CDR1 SGHTA, CDR2 FQGNSA. Trimming removed 5 bases from V and 0 bases from J; junction bases left unmatched: 6. This CDR3 spans 16 amino acids. This clone turned up a few times. This clonotype originated in an adult with an advanced solid tumor such as melanoma, head and neck, liver or kidney cancer. This chain connects TRBV7-2 to TRBJ2-2; TRBD2 agrees at 7 bases. The sample here was CD4+ or CD8+ T cells sorted from blood, taken in a trial of the OX40 agonist ivuxolimab. The chain's CDR3 is CASSPHGGANTGELFF. CDR3 bases: TGTGCCAGCAGCCCCCATGGGGGGGCGAACACCGGGGAGCTGTTTTTT. Supplemented by reference TRBV7-2 and TRBJ2-2, the full variable domain reads GAGVSQSPSNKVTEKGKDVELRCDPISGHTALYWYRQSLGQGLEFLIYFQGNSAPDKSGLPSDRFSAERTGGSVSTLTIQRTQQEDSAVYLCASSPHGGANTGELFFGEGSRLTVL.